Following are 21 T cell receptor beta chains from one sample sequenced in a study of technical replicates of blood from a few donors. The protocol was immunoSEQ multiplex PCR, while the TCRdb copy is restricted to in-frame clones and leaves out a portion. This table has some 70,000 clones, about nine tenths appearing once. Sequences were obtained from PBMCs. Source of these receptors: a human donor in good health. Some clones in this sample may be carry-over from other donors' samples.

The CDR3 loop reads CATAGQIRNSDTQYF. CDR3 nucleotides: TGTGCCACCGCGGGCCAGATCCGTAACTCCGATACGCAGTATTTT. The chain combines TRBV27 with TRBJ2-3; D perhaps matches TRBD2 (5 bases). The CDR3 is made up of 15 amino acids. Germline lookup yields CDR1 MNHEY and CDR2 SMNVEV (reference sequence). Trimming shortened V by 10 bases and J by 6 bases, and 23 bases separated the two germline ends.

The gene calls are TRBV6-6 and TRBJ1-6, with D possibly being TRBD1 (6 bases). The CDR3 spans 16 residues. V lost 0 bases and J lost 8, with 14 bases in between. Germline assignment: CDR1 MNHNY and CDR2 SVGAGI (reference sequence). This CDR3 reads CASSYSYRVLDSPLHF. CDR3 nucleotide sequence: TGTGCCAGCAGTTACTCGTACAGGGTTTTAGATTCACCCCTCCACTTT.

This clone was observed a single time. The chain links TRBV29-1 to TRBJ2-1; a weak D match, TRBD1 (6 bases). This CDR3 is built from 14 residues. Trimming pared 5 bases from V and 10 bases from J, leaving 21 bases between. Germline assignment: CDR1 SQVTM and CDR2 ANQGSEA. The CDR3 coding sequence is TGCAGCGTTTCTATAGGACGCAGGGGTAGCGAGCAGTTCTTC. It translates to CSVSIGRRGSEQFF.

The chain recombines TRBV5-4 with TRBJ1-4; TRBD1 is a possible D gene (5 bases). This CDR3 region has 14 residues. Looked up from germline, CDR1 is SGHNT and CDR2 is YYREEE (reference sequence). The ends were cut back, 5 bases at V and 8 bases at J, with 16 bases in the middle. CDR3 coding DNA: TGTGCCAGCAGGCCGGCGGGGACGGGGGAAAAACTGTTTTTT. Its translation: CASRPAGTGEKLFF.

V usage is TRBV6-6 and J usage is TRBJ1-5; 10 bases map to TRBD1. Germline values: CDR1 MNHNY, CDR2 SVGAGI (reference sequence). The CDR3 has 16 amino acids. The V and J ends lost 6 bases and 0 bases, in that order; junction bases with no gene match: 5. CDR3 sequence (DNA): TGTGCCAGCAGAGATCGGACAGGGGGTAGCAATCAGCCCCAGCATTTT. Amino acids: CASRDRTGGSNQPQHF.

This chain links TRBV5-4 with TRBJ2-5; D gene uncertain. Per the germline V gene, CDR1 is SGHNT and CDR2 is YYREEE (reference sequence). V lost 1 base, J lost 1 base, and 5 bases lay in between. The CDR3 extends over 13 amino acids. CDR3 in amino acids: CASSLYSQETQYF. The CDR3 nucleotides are TGTGCCAGCAGCTTGTACAGCCAAGAGACCCAGTACTTC.

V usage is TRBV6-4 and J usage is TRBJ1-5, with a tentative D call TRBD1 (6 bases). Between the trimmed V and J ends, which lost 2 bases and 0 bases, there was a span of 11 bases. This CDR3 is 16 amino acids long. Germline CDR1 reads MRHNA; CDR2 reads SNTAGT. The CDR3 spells CASSDRDTFSNQPQHF. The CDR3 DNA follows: TGTGCCAGCAGTGACCGGGACACCTTTAGCAATCAGCCCCAGCATTTT.

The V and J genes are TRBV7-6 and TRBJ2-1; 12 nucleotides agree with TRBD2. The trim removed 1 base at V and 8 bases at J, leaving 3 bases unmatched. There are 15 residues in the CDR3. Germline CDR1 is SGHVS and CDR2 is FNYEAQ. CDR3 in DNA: TGTGCCAGCAGCTTAGGGGGACTAGCGGGCCATGAGCAGTTCTTC. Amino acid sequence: CASSLGGLAGHEQFF.

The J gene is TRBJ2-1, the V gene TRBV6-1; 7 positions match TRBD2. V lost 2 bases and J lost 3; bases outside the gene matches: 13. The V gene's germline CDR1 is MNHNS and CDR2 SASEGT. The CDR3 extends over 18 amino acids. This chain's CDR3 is CASSELAGDNSLYNEQFF. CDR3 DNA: TGTGCCAGCAGTGAACTGGCGGGAGATAATTCCCTCTACAATGAGCAGTTCTTC.

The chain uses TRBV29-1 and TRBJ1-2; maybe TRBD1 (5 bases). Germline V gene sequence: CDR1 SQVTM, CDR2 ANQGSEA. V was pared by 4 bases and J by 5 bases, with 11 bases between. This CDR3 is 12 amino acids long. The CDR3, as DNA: TGCAGCGTTGCCGCGGGGCTTTATGGCTACACCTTC. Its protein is CSVAAGLYGYTF.

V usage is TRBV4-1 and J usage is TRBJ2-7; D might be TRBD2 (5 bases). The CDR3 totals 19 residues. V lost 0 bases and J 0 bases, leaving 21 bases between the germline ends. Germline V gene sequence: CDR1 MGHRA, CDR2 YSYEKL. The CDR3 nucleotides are TGCGCCAGCAGCCAAGATGGGTTCAGCGGACGGGCCCTCTCCTACGAGCAGTACTTC. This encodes CASSQDGFSGRALSYEQYF.

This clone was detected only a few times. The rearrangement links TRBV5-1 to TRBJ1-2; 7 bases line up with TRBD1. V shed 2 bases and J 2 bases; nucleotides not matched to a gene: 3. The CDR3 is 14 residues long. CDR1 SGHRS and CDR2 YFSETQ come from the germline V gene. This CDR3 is CASSFDRVNYGYTF. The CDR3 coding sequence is TGCGCCAGCAGCTTCGACAGGGTCAACTATGGCTACACCTTC.

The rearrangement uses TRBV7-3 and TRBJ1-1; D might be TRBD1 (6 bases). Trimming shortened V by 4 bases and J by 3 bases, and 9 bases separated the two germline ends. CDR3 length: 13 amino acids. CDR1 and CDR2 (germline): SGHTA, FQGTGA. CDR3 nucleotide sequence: TGTGCCAGCAGCTCGGACAGTGACACTGAAGCTTTCTTT. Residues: CASSSDSDTEAFF.

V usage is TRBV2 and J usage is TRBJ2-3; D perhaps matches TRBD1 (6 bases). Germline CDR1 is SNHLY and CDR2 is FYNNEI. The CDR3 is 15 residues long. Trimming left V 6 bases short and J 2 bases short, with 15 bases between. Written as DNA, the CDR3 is TGTGCCAGCAGACTTCAGGGGCCCGTCACAGATACGCAGTATTTT. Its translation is CASRLQGPVTDTQYF.

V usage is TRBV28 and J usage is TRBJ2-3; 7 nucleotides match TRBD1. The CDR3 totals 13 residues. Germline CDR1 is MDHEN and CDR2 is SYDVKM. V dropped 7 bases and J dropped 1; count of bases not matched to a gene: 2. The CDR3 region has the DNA TGTGCCAGCAATCAGGGGGGCACAGATACGCAGTATTTT. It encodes CASNQGGTDTQYF.

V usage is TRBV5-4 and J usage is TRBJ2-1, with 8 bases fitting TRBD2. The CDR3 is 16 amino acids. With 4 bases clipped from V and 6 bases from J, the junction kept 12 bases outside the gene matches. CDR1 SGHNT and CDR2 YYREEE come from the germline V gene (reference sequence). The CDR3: CASSNRGGRTFNEQFF. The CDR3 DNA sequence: TGTGCCAGCAGCAATCGCGGGGGGCGGACTTTCAATGAGCAGTTCTTC.

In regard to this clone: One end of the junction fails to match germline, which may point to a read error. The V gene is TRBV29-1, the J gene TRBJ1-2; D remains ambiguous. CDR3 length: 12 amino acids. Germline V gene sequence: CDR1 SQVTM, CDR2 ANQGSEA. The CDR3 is CSVVWQEVLTAF. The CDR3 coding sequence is TGCAGCGTTGTCTGGCAGGAGGTTTTGACGGCCTTC. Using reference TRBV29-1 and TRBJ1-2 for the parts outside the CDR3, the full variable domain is SAVISQKPSRDICQRGTSLTIQCQVDSQVTMMFWYRQQPGQSLTLIATANQGSEATYESGFVIDKFPISRPNLTFSTLTVSNMSPEDSSIYLCSVVWQEVLTAFGSGTRLTVV.

The CDR3 here is CASSQLDTTYNEQFF. In nucleotides, the CDR3 is TGTGCCAGCAGCCAATTGGACACTACCTACAATGAGCAGTTCTTC. The chain employs TRBV5-8 and TRBJ2-1; D is perhaps TRBD1 (5 bases). Trimming removed 4 bases from V and 2 bases from J, with 13 bases in between. The CDR3 has 15 residues. From germline, CDR1 is SGHTS and CDR2 YDEGEE.

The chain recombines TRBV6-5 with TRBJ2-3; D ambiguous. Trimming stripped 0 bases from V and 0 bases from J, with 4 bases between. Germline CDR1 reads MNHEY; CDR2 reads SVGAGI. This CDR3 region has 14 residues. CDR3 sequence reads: CASSYSTSTDTQYF. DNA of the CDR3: TGTGCCAGCAGTTACTCGACTAGCACAGATACGCAGTATTTT.

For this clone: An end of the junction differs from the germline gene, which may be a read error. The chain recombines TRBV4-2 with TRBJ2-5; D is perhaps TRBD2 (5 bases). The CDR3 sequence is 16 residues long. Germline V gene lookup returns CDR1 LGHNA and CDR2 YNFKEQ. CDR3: CASSQVGNYLQATQYF. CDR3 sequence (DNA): TGTGCCAGCAGCCAAGTCGGGAACTACCTCCAAGCGACCCAGTACTTC.

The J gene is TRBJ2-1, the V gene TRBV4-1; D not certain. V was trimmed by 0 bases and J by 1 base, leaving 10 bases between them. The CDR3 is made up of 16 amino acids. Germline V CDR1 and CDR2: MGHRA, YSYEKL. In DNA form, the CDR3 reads TGCGCCAGCAGCCAAGATATTACCAGGTCCTACAATGAGCAGTTCTTC. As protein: CASSQDITRSYNEQFF.